Following are 25 T cell receptor beta chains from one sample sequenced in a study of blood T cell repertoires in COVID-19. Here immunoSEQ multiplex PCR was the method, and the copy in TCRdb shows in-frame clones only, minus some. The table records 50,000 or so clones, 77% of them present only once. The sequenced sample consisted of peripheral blood. The receptors originated from a human donor with active or convalescent COVID-19. The donor label of this sample is uncertain.

V and J are TRBV11-2 and TRBJ2-1, with D tentatively TRBD2 (5 bases). V shed 5 bases and J shed 6 bases, with 20 bases lying between them. The CDR3 consists of 16 residues. The germline gives CDR1 SGHAT, CDR2 FQNNGV. In DNA form, the CDR3 reads TGTGCCAGCAGCGATCGGAGGAGGACTCTGGGCAATGAGCAGTTCTTC. This translates into CASSDRRRTLGNEQFF.

Only a few counts were recorded for this clone. This chain uses TRBV5-1 with TRBJ2-1, with 9 bases matching TRBD2. Germline V gene data show CDR1 as SGHRS and CDR2 as YFSETQ. V lost 0 bases and J lost 8; bases outside the gene matches: 9. The CDR3 contains 16 residues. The CDR3, as DNA: TGCGCCAGCAGCTTGGGGGGGACTAGCATCTCTGATGAGCAGTTCTTC. This translates into CASSLGGTSISDEQFF.

The gene calls are TRBV7-8 and TRBJ2-7; a weak D match, TRBD2 (5 bases). The germline CDR1 and CDR2 sequences are SGHVS and FQNEAQ. Trimming left V 5 bases short and J 7 bases short, with 18 bases between. The CDR3 contains 14 residues. CDR3 loop: CASSPPREILEQYF. The CDR3 DNA is TGTGCCAGCAGCCCCCCGAGGGAGATCTTAGAGCAGTACTTC.

This clone was observed a single time. This rearrangement joins TRBV2 to TRBJ1-2; possibly TRBD1 for D (6 bases). This CDR3 has 12 residues. Trimming removed 8 bases at V and 4 bases at J, with 11 bases between. Germline values: CDR1 SNHLY, CDR2 FYNNEI. CDR3 loop: CASGGGFYGYTF. In DNA, the CDR3 is TGTGCCAGCGGGGGCGGATTCTATGGCTACACCTTC.

This chain links TRBV4-1 with TRBJ1-4; no clear D gene. Germline assignment: CDR1 MGHRA and CDR2 YSYEKL. The CDR3 consists of 12 residues. With 8 bases removed from V and 4 bases from J, the gap between germline ends came to 8 bases. The DNA of the CDR3 is TGCGCCAGCCGAACTGATAATGAAAAACTGTTTTTT. Translation gives CASRTDNEKLFF.

The V gene is TRBV7-9, the J gene TRBJ1-5; D not resolved. V was pared by 5 bases and J by 6 bases, with 8 bases between. The CDR3 sequence is 12 residues long. Germline CDR1 and CDR2: SEHNR and FQNEAQ (reference sequence). The CDR3 region is CASSGEGQPQHF. DNA for the CDR3: TGTGCCAGCAGCGGTGAGGGTCAGCCCCAGCATTTT.

The chain links TRBV10-1 to TRBJ2-1; D might be TRBD1 (6 bases). Germline V CDR1 and CDR2: WNHNN, SYGVQD (reference sequence). V lost 6 bases and J 8 bases, leaving 14 bases between the germline ends. The CDR3 contains 13 residues. CDR3 loop: CASRGAFGDEQFF. The CDR3 DNA is TGCGCCAGCAGGGGGGCTTTCGGGGATGAGCAGTTCTTC.

The chain links TRBV7-6 to TRBJ1-2, with TRBD1 as a possible D gene (6 bases). Trimming stripped 1 base from V and 4 bases from J, with 19 bases between. Germline V CDR1 and CDR2: SGHVS, FNYEAQ. The CDR3 has 17 amino acids. The CDR3 region is CASSLEVATGSAYGYTF. CDR3 sequence (DNA): TGTGCCAGCAGCTTAGAAGTTGCGACAGGATCTGCCTATGGCTACACCTTC.

J is TRBJ2-2 and V is TRBV24-1; 13 nucleotides line up with TRBD2. This CDR3 has 17 residues. CDR1 and CDR2 (germline): KGHDR, SFDVKD. The V and J ends lost 5 bases and 2 bases, in that order; junction bases with no gene match: 4. The CDR3 nucleotides are TGTGCCACCAGTGGTACTAGCGGGAGGGGAAACACCGGGGAGCTGTTTTTT. Translated, it gives CATSGTSGRGNTGELFF.

V gene TRBV5-1 combines with J gene TRBJ2-6, with 9 bases fitting TRBD2. Germline trimming cut 5 bases from V and 2 bases from J; bases unmatched to any gene: 5. The germline CDR1 and CDR2 sequences are SGHRS and YFSETQ. This CDR3 has 16 residues. The chain's CDR3 is CASSSSGSPGANVLTF. The CDR3 DNA is TGCGCCAGCAGTAGTAGCGGGAGTCCTGGGGCCAACGTCCTGACTTTC. Supplemented by reference TRBV5-1 and TRBJ2-6, the full variable domain reads KAGVTQTPRYLIKTRGQQVTLSCSPISGHRSVSWYQQTPGQGLQFLFEYFSETQRNKGNFPGRFSGRQFSNSRSEMNVSTLELGDSALYLCASSSSGSPGANVLTFGAGSRLTVL.

This clone was counted between two and nine times. The chain uses TRBV3-1 (or the pseudogene TRBV3-2) and TRBJ1-2; TRBD1 is a possible D gene (6 bases). V lost 2 bases to trimming and J lost 7 bases, with 14 bases between them. The CDR3 runs to 14 residues. The germline V gene has CDR1 LGHDT and CDR2 YNNKEL (reference sequence). CDR3 amino acids: CASSQFNRASGYTF. The CDR3 DNA sequence: TGTGCCAGCAGCCAATTTAACAGGGCCTCTGGCTACACCTTC.

The chain couples TRBV6-5 to TRBJ1-4, with TRBD1 identical over 9 bases. The CDR3 extends over 14 amino acids. Germline CDR1 reads MNHEY; CDR2 reads SVGAGI. After removal of 8 bases from V and 6 bases from J, the junction contained 7 bases not matched to a gene. As DNA, the CDR3 is TGTGCCAGCGCCACAGGGGGCGGATATGAAAAACTGTTTTTT. Amino acids: CASATGGGYEKLFF.

This chain links TRBV5-1 with TRBJ2-7; D gene unclear. This CDR3 contains 14 residues. V dropped 4 bases and J dropped 2 bases, with 13 bases sitting between them. CDR1 is SGHRS, CDR2 YFSETQ, per germline. CDR3 sequence: CASSSTAKTYEQYF. The CDR3 DNA is TGCGCCAGCAGCAGCACAGCCAAAACCTACGAGCAGTACTTC.

V is TRBV5-6 and J is TRBJ2-7, with a weak D call TRBD2 (5 bases). Looked up from germline, CDR1 is SGHDT and CDR2 is YYEEEE. The V gene lost 0 bases and the J gene lost 4 bases, with 17 bases spanning the gap. CDR3 length: 16 residues. CDR3: CASSLEEFGKPYEQYF. The DNA for the CDR3 is TGTGCCAGCAGCTTGGAAGAGTTCGGGAAACCTTACGAGCAGTACTTC.

This clone was picked up a small number of times. The V and J genes are TRBV11-2 and TRBJ1-2; possible D gene TRBD1, 6 bases. V was trimmed by 5 bases and J by 14 bases, leaving 27 bases between them. The V gene's germline CDR1 is SGHAT and CDR2 FQNNGV. The CDR3 spans 15 residues. CDR3 DNA sequence: TGTGCCAGCAGCCCCCCCCAACCAGGGGCCCCCTCACCGACCTTC. This sequence encodes CASSPPQPGAPSPTF.

The chain employs TRBV28 and TRBJ1-2; TRBD1 matches 8 bases. Germline assignment: CDR1 MDHEN and CDR2 SYDVKM. The CDR3 spans 13 residues. The trim removed 6 bases at V and 8 bases at J, leaving 8 bases unmatched. CDR3 DNA: TGTGCCAGCAGACGGACAGGGCCTTGGGGCTACACCTTC. It codes for CASRRTGPWGYTF.

The chain recombines TRBV25-1 with TRBJ2-7, with D maybe TRBD2 (5 bases). The CDR3 contains 12 residues. CDR1 and CDR2 from the germline V gene are MGHDK and SYGVNS. The V end lost 8 bases, the J end lost 7 bases, and 15 bases lay between the germline ends. The CDR3 reads CASLLRTGEQYF. CDR3 coding DNA: TGTGCCAGCCTACTCCGGACGGGGGAGCAGTACTTC.

This chain uses TRBV6-2 or TRBV6-3 with TRBJ2-7; 9 positions agree with TRBD1. CDR3 length equals 16 residues. The germline V gene has CDR1 MNHEY and CDR2 SVGEGT. Trimming at V came to 6 bases and at J to 5 bases, leaving 14 bases not matched to a gene. CDR3 in DNA: TGTGCCAGCAGCCCCACCTGGGACAGGGTTAGAAACGAGCAGTACTTC. Protein: CASSPTWDRVRNEQYF.

The chain combines TRBV24-1 with TRBJ1-1; unclear D gene. Germline CDR1 reads KGHDR; CDR2 reads SFDVKD. The CDR3 covers 13 residues. Trimming pared 7 bases from V and 4 bases from J, leaving 12 bases between. The CDR3 here is CATSYRESTEAFF. CDR3 DNA: TGTGCCACCAGCTATAGGGAGAGCACTGAAGCTTTCTTT.

This chain uses TRBV27 with TRBJ2-2, with D possibly being TRBD2 (5 bases). The V end lost 5 bases, the J end lost 0 bases, and 13 bases lay between the germline ends. In germline, CDR1 is MNHEY, CDR2 SMNVEV (reference sequence). The CDR3 extends over 16 amino acids. The CDR3 region is CASSRRTRANTGELFF. CDR3 coding DNA: TGTGCCAGCAGTCGCCGTACTAGAGCGAACACCGGGGAGCTGTTTTTT.

This rearrangement joins TRBV6-5 to TRBJ2-1; TRBD1 agrees at 7 bases. After removal of 5 bases from V and 7 bases from J, the junction contained 8 bases not matched to a gene. The CDR3 runs to 14 residues. CDR1 is MNHEY and CDR2 is SVGAGI in the germline V gene. CDR3 sequence reads: CASSPSTGDNEQFF. CDR3 DNA sequence: TGTGCCAGCAGTCCAAGCACAGGGGATAATGAGCAGTTCTTC.

This clone was counted only a few times. DNA of the CDR3: TGTGCCAGCAGCGTAGTAAGACACGAGCAGTTCTTC. Its translation is CASSVVRHEQFF. The genes are TRBV9 and TRBJ2-1; D unresolved. This CDR3 has 12 residues. The V end lost 0 bases, the J end lost 10 bases, and 8 bases lay between the germline ends. CDR1 is SGDLS, CDR2 YYNGEE, per germline.

The CDR3 spells CASSLVAGTYEQYF. The CDR3 nucleotides read TGTGCCAGCAGCTTAGTAGCGGGAACCTACGAGCAGTACTTC. The chain has TRBV7-3 and TRBJ2-7; 8 positions agree with TRBD2. The CDR3 consists of 14 residues. Per germline, CDR1 SGHTA and CDR2 FQGTGA. Unmatched junction bases numbered 2, after V lost 2 bases and J lost 2 bases.

This clone was counted a single time. The rearrangement links TRBV29-1 to TRBJ2-7, with 7 bases that match TRBD1. Looked up from germline, CDR1 is SQVTM and CDR2 is ANQGSEA. With V trimmed by 7 bases and J by 4 bases, 13 bases remained unmatched. The CDR3 sequence is 14 residues long. The CDR3 reads CSAKTQGQSYEQYF. The CDR3 nucleotides are TGCAGCGCAAAAACCCAGGGACAGTCATACGAGCAGTACTTC.

The V gene is TRBV7-3, the J gene TRBJ2-7; 9 positions agree with TRBD2. V shed 2 bases, J shed 1 base, and the junction held 3 bases outside the gene matches. This CDR3 has 15 amino acids. The germline gives CDR1 SGHTA, CDR2 FQGTGA. CDR3 loop: CASSLETSGSYEQYF. The CDR3 region has the DNA TGTGCCAGCAGCTTAGAGACTAGCGGATCCTACGAGCAGTACTTC.